These 13 T cell receptor beta chains were all obtained from the same sample, sequenced in a study of T cell responses to AZD1222 COVID-19 vaccine. Repertoires were generated with immunoSEQ multiplex PCR, while TCRdb's copy carries only in-frame clones and drops some. The data show 110,000 or so clones, 91% seen once. The sequenced sample was peripheral blood, obtained on day 0 of AZD1222 vaccination. Source of these receptors: an adult in good health.

The CDR3 sequence is CAWSSRDRLDGNTIYF. The CDR3 nucleotides read TGTGCCTGGAGTAGCCGGGACAGGTTAGATGGAAACACCATATATTTT. J is TRBJ1-3 and V is TRBV30, with 8 nucleotides matching TRBD1. V was clipped by 2 bases and J by 3 bases; unmatched bases: 9. Germline loops: CDR1 GTSNPN, CDR2 SVGIG (reference sequence). CDR3 length: 16 amino acids.

The table lists this clone with a few counts. The chain joins TRBV27 to TRBJ2-1, with D tentatively TRBD1 (6 bases). Germline V gene data show CDR1 as MNHEY and CDR2 as SMNVEV (reference sequence). V was clipped by 1 base and J by 7 bases, with 8 bases between them. This CDR3 spans 13 amino acids. The CDR3 nucleotides read TGTGCCAGCAGTTTATTAGGGGGAAATGAGCAGTTCTTC. Its protein product is CASSLLGGNEQFF.

The chain combines TRBV20-1 with TRBJ2-5; no clear D. The germline V gene has CDR1 DFQATT and CDR2 SNEGSKA (reference sequence). The CDR3 length is 10 residues. V gave up 8 bases and J gave up 5 bases, with 9 bases separating them. The CDR3, as DNA: TGCAGTACCTATTCTGAGACCCAGTACTTC. Translation: CSTYSETQYF.

The chain uses TRBV7-2 and TRBJ1-4; D uncertain. Germline V gene sequence: CDR1 SGHTA, CDR2 FQGNSA. The CDR3 sequence is 15 residues long. The V and J ends lost 6 bases and 2 bases respectively, with 13 bases between them. The CDR3 is CASSRGFRTNEKLFF. The DNA for the CDR3 is TGTGCCAGCAGTCGAGGGTTTCGCACTAATGAAAAACTGTTTTTT.

The chain joins TRBV28 to TRBJ1-2; D remains unclear. Germline assignment: CDR1 MDHEN and CDR2 SYDVKM. Trimming took off 1 base at V and 7 bases at J, with 10 bases between the two ends. The CDR3 has 13 amino acids. The CDR3 DNA is TGTGCCAGCAGTTTATTGACCCCAGGTGGCTACACCTTC. Translation gives CASSLLTPGGYTF.

The table lists this clone with a count of one. The rearrangement links TRBV6-1 to TRBJ2-1; 9 bases fit TRBD1. In germline, CDR1 is MNHNS, CDR2 SASEGT. V shed 0 bases and J 10 bases; nucleotides not matched to a gene: 7. The CDR3 runs to 15 residues. The CDR3 loop is CASSEAGQGYWEQFF. The CDR3 DNA reads TGTGCCAGCAGTGAAGCTGGACAGGGGTATTGGGAGCAGTTCTTC.

V is TRBV5-1 and J is TRBJ2-3; 14 nucleotides line up with TRBD2. This CDR3 spans 18 amino acids. In germline, CDR1 is SGHRS, CDR2 YFSETQ. V shed 3 bases, J shed 0 bases, and the junction held 6 bases outside the gene matches. The DNA of the CDR3 is TGCGCCAGCAGCTCCGGACTAGCGGGGGGTTCTAGCACAGATACGCAGTATTTT. As protein: CASSSGLAGGSSTDTQYF.

This CDR3 is CASSQEGALTEAFF. The CDR3 DNA sequence: TGTGCCAGCAGCCAAGAGGGGGCGCTTACTGAAGCTTTCTTT. J is TRBJ1-1 and V is TRBV4-2; TRBD1 might be the D (6 bases). There are 14 residues in the CDR3. CDR1 is LGHNA, CDR2 YNFKEQ, per germline. The V end was cut by 0 bases, the J end by 5 bases, with 10 bases between.

The chain recombines TRBV9 with TRBJ1-6; 10 nucleotides line up with TRBD1. Germline V gene lookup returns CDR1 SGDLS and CDR2 YYNGEE. This CDR3 region has 15 residues. J was trimmed by 5 bases and V by 4 bases; bases with no gene match: 3. The CDR3 DNA follows: TGTGCCAGCAGCTCCGGGACAGGGGATAATTCACCCCTCCACTTT. Translated: CASSSGTGDNSPLHF.

This chain uses TRBV19 with TRBJ1-1; no definite D call. Trimming removed 0 bases from V and 1 base from J, with 3 bases in between. The CDR3 is 13 residues long. CDR1 LNHDA and CDR2 SQIVND come from the germline V gene (reference sequence). The chain's CDR3 is CASSIEGNTEAFF. DNA for the CDR3: TGTGCCAGTAGTATAGAGGGGAACACTGAAGCTTTCTTT.

This chain uses TRBV6-5 with TRBJ2-5; D is ambiguous. Looked up from germline, CDR1 is MNHEY and CDR2 is SVGAGI. This CDR3 is built from 11 residues. V was shortened by 6 bases and J by 7 bases, with 9 bases between the two germline ends. The CDR3 sequence: CASSYSGTQYF. DNA for the CDR3: TGTGCCAGCAGCTATTCAGGGACCCAGTACTTC.

J is TRBJ2-6 and V is TRBV7-2; D is uncertain. The CDR3 length is 17 residues. Germline V CDR1 and CDR2: SGHTA, FQGNSA. Trimming left V 1 base short and J 1 base short, with 11 bases between. CDR3 loop: CASSLDLLSSGANVLTF. CDR3 nucleotide sequence: TGTGCCAGCAGCTTAGATCTTTTGTCGTCTGGGGCCAACGTCCTGACTTTC.

This chain connects TRBV27 to TRBJ2-5; D gene unclear. CDR1 is MNHEY, CDR2 SMNVEV, per germline (reference sequence). V lost 3 bases and J lost 4, with 15 bases in between. The CDR3 runs to 15 residues. This CDR3 reads CASSLRGSWGETQYF. For the CDR3, the DNA is TGTGCCAGCAGTTTGCGAGGCTCATGGGGAGAGACCCAGTACTTC.